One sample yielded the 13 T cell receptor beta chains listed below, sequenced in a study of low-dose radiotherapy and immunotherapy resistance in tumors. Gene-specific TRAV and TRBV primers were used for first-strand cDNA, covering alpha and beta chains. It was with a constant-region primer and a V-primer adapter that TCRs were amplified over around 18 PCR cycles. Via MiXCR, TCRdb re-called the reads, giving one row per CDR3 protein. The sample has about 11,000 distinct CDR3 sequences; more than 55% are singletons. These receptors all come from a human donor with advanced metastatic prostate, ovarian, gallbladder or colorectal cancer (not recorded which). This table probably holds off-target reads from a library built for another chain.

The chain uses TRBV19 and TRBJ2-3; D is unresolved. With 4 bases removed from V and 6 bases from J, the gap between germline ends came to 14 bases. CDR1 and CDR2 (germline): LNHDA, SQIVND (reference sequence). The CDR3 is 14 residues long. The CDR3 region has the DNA TGTGCCAGTAGTACCCCACCGACCTGGGATACGCAGTATTTT. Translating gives CASSTPPTWDTQYF.

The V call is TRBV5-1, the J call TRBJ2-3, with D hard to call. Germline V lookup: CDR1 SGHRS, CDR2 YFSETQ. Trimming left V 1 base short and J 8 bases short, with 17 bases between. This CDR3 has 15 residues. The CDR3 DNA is TGCGCCAGCAGCTTGTCCCCATCATACGGCGTTACGCAGTATTTT. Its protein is CASSLSPSYGVTQYF.

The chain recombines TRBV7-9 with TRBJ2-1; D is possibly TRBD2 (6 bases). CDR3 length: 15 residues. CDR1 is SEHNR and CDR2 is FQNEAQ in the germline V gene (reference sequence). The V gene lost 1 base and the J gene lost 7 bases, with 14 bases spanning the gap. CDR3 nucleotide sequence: TGTGCCAGCAGCTTAGTAGTAGCGGCTAGAAATGAGCAGTTCTTC. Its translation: CASSLVVAARNEQFF.

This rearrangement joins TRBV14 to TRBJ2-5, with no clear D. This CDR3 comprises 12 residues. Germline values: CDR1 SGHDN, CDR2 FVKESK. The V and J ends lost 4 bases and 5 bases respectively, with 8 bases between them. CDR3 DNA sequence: TGTGCCAGCAGCCGGGCGGTGGAGACCCAGTACTTC. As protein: CASSRAVETQYF.

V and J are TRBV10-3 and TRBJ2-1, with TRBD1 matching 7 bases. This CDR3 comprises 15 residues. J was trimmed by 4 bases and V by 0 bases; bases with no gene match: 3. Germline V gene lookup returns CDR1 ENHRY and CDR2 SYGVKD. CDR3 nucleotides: TGTGCCATCAGTGAGTCGGGGGACAGATACAATGAGCAGTTCTTC. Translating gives CAISESGDRYNEQFF.

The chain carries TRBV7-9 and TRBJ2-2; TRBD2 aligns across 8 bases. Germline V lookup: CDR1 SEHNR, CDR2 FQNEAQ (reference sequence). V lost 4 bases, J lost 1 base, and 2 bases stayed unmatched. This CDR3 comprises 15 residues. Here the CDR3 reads CASSSAGGNTGELFF. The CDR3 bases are TGTGCCAGCAGCTCCGCGGGGGGGAACACCGGGGAGCTGTTTTTT.

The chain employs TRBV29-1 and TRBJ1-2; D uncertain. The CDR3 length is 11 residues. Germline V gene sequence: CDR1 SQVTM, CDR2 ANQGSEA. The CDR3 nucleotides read TGCAGTTTCTCGCGCGACTATGGCTACACCTTC. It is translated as CSFSRDYGYTF.

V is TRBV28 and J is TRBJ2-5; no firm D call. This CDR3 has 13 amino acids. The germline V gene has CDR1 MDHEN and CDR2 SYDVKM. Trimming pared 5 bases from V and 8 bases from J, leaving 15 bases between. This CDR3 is CASSPPPSRTQYF. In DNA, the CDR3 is TGTGCCAGCAGTCCACCGCCTAGTCGAACCCAGTACTTC.

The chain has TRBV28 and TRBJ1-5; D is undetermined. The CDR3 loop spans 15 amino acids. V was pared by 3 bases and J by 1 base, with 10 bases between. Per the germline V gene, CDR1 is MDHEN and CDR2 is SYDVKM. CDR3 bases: TGTGCCAGCAGTTTTCATGGAGGGAGCAATCAGCCCCAGCATTTT. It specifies CASSFHGGSNQPQHF.

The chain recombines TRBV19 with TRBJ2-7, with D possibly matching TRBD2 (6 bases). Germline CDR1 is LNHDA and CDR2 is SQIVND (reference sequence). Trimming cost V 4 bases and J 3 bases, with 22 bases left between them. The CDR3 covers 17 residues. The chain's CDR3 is CASSNQGFGAGNYEQYF. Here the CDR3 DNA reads TGTGCCAGTAGTAATCAGGGATTCGGGGCGGGGAACTACGAGCAGTACTTC.

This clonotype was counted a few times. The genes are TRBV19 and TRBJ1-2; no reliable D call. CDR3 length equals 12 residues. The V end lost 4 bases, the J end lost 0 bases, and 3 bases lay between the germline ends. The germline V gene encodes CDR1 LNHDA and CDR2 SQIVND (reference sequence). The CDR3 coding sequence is TGTGCCAGTAGTACGACTAACTATGGCTACACCTTC. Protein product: CASSTTNYGYTF.

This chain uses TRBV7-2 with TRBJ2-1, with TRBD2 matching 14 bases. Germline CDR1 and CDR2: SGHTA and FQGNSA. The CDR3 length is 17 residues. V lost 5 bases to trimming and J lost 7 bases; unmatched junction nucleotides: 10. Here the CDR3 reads CASSTSTGLAGVNEQFF. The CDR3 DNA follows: TGTGCCAGCAGCACCTCCACGGGACTAGCGGGGGTTAATGAGCAGTTCTTC.

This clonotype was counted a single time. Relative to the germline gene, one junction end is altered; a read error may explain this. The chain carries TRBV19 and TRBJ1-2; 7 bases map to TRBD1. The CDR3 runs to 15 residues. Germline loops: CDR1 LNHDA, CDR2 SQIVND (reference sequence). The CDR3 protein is CANSQGQNLNYGYTF. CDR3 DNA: TGTGCCAATAGTCAGGGACAGAACCTCAACTATGGCTACACCTTC.